The source of this T cell receptor beta chain is a study of graft-versus-host responses after intestinal transplantation. Findings and limits, study-wide: Marrow from the recipient contained GvH clones, some of which had appeared first in ileum or blood. Association was observed between peak circulating GvH clone levels and early post-transplant HvG declines. Individuals who had graft-donor T cell macrochimerism had allografts that showed high graft-versus-host to host-versus-graft clonal ratios.

Here immunoSEQ multiplex PCR was the method, and the copy in TCRdb shows in-frame clones only, minus some. This table holds 15,000 or so clones, 80% to 90% found once. The CDR3 has 14 residues. Per the germline V gene, CDR1 is LNHNV and CDR2 is YYDKDF (reference sequence). The trim removed 2 bases at V and 5 bases at J, leaving 1 base unmatched. On this clone itself: Antigen: not known.

This receptor was identified in a human patient who received an intestinal transplant, so some T cells may come from the graft donor. The chain couples TRBV15 to TRBJ2-4; 9 nucleotides agree with TRBD1. The source was PBMCs, collected 110 days after intestinal transplant. The CDR3 DNA is TGTGCCACCAGCAGATGGACAGGGGAAAACATTCAGTACTTC. This translates into CATSRWTGENIQYF.